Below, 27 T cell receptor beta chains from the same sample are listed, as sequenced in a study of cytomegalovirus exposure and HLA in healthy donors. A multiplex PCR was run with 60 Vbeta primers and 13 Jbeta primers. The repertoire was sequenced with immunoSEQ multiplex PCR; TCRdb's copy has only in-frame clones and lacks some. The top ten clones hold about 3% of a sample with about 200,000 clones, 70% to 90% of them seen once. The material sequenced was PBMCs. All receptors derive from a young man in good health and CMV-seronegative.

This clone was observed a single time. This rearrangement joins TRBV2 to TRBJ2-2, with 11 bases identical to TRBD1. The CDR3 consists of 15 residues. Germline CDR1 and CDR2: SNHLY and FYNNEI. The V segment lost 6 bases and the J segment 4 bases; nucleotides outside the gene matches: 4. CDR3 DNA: TGTGCCAGCAGGGACAGGGGGCTGGGCACCGGGGAGCTGTTTTTT. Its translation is CASRDRGLGTGELFF. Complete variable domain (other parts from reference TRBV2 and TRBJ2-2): EPEVTQTPSHQVTQMGQEVILRCVPISNHLYFYWYRQILGQKVEFLVSFYNNEISEKSEIFDDQFSVERPDGSNFTLKIRSTKLEDSAMYFCASRDRGLGTGELFFGEGSRLTVL.

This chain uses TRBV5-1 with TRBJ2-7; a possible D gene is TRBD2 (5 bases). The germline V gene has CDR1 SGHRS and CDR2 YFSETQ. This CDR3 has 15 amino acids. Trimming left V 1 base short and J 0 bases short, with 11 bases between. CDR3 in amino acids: CASSLTGKSSYEQYF. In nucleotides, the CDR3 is TGCGCCAGCAGCTTGACCGGGAAAAGCTCCTACGAGCAGTACTTC.

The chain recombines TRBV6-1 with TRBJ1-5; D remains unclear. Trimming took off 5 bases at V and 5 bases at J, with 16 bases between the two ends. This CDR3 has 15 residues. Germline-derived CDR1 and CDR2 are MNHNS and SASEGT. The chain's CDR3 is CASSPGFLGYQPQHF. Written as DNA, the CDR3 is TGTGCCAGCAGTCCGGGGTTCCTCGGGTATCAGCCCCAGCATTTT.

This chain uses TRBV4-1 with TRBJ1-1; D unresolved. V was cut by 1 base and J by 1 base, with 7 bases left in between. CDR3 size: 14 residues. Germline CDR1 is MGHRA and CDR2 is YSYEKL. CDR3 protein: CASSQGGPNTEAFF. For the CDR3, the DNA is TGCGCCAGCAGCCAAGGAGGCCCGAACACTGAAGCTTTCTTT.

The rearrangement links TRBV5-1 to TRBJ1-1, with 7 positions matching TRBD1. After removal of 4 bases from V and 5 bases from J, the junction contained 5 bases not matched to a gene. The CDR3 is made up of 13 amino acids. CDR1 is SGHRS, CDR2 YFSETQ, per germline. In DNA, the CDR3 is TGCGCCAGCAGCCCCACAGGGGTGACTGAAGCTTTCTTT. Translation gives CASSPTGVTEAFF.

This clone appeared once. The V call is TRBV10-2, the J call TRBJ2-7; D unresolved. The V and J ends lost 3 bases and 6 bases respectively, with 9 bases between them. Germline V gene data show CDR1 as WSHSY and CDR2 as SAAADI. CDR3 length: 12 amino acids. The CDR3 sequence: CASSDGIGEQYF. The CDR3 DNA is TGCGCCAGCAGTGATGGTATCGGCGAGCAGTACTTC.

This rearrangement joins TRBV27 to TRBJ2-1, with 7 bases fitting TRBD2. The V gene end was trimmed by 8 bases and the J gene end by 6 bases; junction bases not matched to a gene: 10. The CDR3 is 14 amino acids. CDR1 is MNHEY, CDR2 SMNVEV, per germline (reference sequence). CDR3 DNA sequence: TGTGCCAGCGGTCGGGCTAGCGGCCGCAATGAGCAGTTCTTC. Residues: CASGRASGRNEQFF.

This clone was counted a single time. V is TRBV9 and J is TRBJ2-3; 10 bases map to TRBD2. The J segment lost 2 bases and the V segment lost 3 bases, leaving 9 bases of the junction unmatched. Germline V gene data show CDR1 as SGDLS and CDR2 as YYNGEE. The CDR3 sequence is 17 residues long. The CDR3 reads CASSGVDSGGSTDTQYF. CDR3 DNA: TGTGCCAGCAGCGGCGTTGATAGCGGGGGGTCCACAGATACGCAGTATTTT.

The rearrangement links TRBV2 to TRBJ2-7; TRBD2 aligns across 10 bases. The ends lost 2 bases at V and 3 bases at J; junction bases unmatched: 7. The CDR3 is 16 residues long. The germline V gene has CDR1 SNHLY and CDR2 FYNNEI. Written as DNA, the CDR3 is TGTGCCAGCAGTGAATCCACACTAGCGGGGATCTACGAGCAGTACTTC. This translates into CASSESTLAGIYEQYF. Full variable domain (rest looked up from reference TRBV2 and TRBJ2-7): EPEVTQTPSHQVTQMGQEVILRCVPISNHLYFYWYRQILGQKVEFLVSFYNNEISEKSEIFDDQFSVERPDGSNFTLKIRSTKLEDSAMYFCASSESTLAGIYEQYFGPGTRLTVT.

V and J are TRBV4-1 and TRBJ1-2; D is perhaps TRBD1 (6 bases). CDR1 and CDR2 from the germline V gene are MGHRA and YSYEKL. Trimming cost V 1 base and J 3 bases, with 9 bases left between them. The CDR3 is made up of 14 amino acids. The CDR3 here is CASSQVPGDYGYTF. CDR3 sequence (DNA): TGCGCCAGCAGCCAAGTCCCAGGGGACTATGGCTACACCTTC.

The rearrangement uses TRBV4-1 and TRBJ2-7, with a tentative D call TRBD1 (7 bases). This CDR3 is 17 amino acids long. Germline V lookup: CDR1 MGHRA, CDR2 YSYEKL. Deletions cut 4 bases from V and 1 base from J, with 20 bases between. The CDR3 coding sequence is TGCGCCAGCAGCCTCATTTTCGGCAGGGGGACTTCCTACGAGCAGTACTTC. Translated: CASSLIFGRGTSYEQYF.

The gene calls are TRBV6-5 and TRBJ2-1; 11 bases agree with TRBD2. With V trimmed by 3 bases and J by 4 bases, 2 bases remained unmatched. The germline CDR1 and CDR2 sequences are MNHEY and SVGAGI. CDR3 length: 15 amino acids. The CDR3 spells CASSYGLAGYNEQFF. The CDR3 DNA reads TGTGCCAGCAGTTATGGACTAGCGGGTTACAATGAGCAGTTCTTC.

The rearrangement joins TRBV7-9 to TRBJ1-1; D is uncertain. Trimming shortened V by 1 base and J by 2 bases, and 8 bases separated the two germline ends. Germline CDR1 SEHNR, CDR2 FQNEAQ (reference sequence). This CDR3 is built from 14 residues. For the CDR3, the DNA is TGTGCCAGCAGCTTAGACGGGAAAAACACTGAAGCTTTCTTT. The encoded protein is CASSLDGKNTEAFF.

As DNA, the CDR3 is TGTGCCAGCAGCTCCGGGGGGAGCAATCAGCCCCAGCATTTT. Encoded protein: CASSSGGSNQPQHF. The chain employs TRBV28 and TRBJ1-5; D might be TRBD1 (5 bases). Germline V gene lookup returns CDR1 MDHEN and CDR2 SYDVKM. Trimming stripped 6 bases from V and 1 base from J, with 10 bases between. The CDR3 contains 14 residues.

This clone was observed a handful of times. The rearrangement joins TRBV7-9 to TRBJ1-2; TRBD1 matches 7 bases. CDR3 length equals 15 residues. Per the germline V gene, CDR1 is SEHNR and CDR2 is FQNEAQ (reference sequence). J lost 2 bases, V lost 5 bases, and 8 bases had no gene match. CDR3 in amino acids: CASSKPGTVNYGYTF. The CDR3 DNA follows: TGTGCCAGCAGCAAACCCGGGACAGTAAACTATGGCTACACCTTC.

The chain's CDR3 is CASSIQGGSRYEQYF. The CDR3, as DNA: TGTGCCAGTAGTATTCAGGGCGGTAGTCGGTACGAGCAGTACTTC. The rearrangement uses TRBV19 and TRBJ2-7; TRBD1 is a possible D gene (5 bases). Trimming removed 3 bases at V and 4 bases at J, with 16 bases between. There are 15 residues in the CDR3. Germline CDR1 is LNHDA and CDR2 is SQIVND (reference sequence).

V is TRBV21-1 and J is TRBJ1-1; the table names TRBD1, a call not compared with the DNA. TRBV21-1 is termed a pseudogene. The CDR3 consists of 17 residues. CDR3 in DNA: TGTGCCAGCAGCAACTGGGCGAGTTGGGCCGTGAACACTGAAGCTTTCTTT. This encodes CASSNWASWAVNTEAFF.

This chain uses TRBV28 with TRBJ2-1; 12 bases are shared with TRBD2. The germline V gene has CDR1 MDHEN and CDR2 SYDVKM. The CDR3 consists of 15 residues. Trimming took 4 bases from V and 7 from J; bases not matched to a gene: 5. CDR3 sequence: CASSSASGGANEQFF. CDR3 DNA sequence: TGTGCCAGCAGTTCCGCTAGCGGGGGGGCGAATGAGCAGTTCTTC.

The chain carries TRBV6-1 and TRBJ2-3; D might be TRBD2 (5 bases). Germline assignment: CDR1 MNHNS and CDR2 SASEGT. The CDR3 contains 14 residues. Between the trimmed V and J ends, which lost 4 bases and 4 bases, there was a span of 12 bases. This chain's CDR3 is CASSALGGPDTQYF. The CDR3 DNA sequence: TGTGCCAGCAGTGCGCTCGGAGGCCCAGATACGCAGTATTTT.

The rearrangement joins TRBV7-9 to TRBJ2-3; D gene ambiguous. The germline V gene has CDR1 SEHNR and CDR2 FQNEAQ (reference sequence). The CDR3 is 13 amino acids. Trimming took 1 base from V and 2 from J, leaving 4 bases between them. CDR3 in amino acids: CASSLDNTDTQYF. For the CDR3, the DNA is TGTGCCAGCAGCTTAGACAACACAGATACGCAGTATTTT.

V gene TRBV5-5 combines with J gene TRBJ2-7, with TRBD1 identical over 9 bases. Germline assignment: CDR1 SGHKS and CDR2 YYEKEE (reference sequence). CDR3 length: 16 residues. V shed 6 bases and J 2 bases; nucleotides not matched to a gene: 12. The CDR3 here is CASTITPGQGTYEQYF. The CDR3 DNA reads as TGTGCCAGCACCATCACTCCGGGACAGGGCACCTACGAGCAGTACTTC.

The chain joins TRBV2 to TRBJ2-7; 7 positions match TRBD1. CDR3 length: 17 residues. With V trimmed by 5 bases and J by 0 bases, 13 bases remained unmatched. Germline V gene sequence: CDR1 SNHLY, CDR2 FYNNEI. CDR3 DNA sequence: TGTGCCAGCAGTCCGGGACAGAGTTCCTTTAGCTCCTACGAGCAGTACTTC. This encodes CASSPGQSSFSSYEQYF.

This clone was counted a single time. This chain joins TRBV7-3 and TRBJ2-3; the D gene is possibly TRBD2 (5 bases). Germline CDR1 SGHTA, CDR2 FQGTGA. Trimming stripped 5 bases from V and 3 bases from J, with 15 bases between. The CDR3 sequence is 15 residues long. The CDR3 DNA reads TGTGCCAGCAGCGCCCGGGATTCCTCTACAGATACGCAGTATTTT. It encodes CASSARDSSTDTQYF.

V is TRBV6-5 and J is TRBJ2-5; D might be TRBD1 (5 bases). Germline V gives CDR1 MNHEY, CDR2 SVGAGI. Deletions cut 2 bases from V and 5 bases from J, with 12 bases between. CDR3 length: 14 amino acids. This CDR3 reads CASSYGQRWETQYF. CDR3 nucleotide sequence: TGTGCCAGCAGTTACGGACAACGTTGGGAGACCCAGTACTTC.

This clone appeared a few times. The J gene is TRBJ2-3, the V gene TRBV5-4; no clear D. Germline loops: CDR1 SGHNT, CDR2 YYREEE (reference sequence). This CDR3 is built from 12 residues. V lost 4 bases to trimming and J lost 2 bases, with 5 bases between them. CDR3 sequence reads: CASSLYTDTQYF. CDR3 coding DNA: TGTGCCAGCAGCCTTTACACAGATACGCAGTATTTT.

The DNA of the CDR3 is TGTGCCAGCAGCTCACCGAGCCGGGACAGAAAAGATACGCAGTATTTT. It specifies CASSSPSRDRKDTQYF. The chain has TRBV13 and TRBJ2-3; 7 bases agree with TRBD1. Germline loops: CDR1 PRHDT, CDR2 FYEKMQ (reference sequence). The V and J ends lost 4 bases and 5 bases, in that order; junction bases with no gene match: 12. This CDR3 region has 16 residues. The whole variable domain, filled in from reference TRBV13 and TRBJ2-3, reads AAGVIQSPRHLIKEKRETATLKCYPIPRHDTVYWYQQGPGQDPQFLISFYEKMQSDKGSIPDRFSAQQFSDYHSELNMSSLELGDSALYFCASSSPSRDRKDTQYFGPGTRLTVL.

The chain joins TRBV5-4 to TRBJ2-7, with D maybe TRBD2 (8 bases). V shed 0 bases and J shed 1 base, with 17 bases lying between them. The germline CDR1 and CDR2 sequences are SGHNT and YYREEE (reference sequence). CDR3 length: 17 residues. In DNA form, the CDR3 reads TGTGCCAGCAGCTTGGGTACGGCGGGGGGACAGTCCTACGAGCAGTACTTC. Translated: CASSLGTAGGQSYEQYF.